A single sample gave rise to the 26 T cell receptor beta chains below, sequenced in a study of blood T cell repertoires in COVID-19. The repertoire was sequenced with immunoSEQ multiplex PCR; TCRdb's copy has only in-frame clones and lacks some. The sample carries hundreds of thousands of clones, around 86% recorded once. Sequenced sample: peripheral blood. These receptor sequences come from a woman aged 25 to 39 with active or convalescent COVID-19.

The gene calls are TRBV6-1 and TRBJ1-1; D remains unclear. Deletions cut 2 bases from V and 0 bases from J, with 16 bases between. This CDR3 is built from 17 residues. Germline CDR1 is MNHNS and CDR2 is SASEGT. The DNA for the CDR3 is TGTGCCAGCAGTGAAAGGTTGGGCAGATTTATGAACACTGAAGCTTTCTTT. The encoded protein is CASSERLGRFMNTEAFF.

The chain links TRBV11-2 to TRBJ2-3; 10 bases line up with TRBD2. This CDR3 comprises 15 residues. Germline-derived CDR1 and CDR2 are SGHAT and FQNNGV. V lost 6 bases and J lost 1; bases outside the gene matches: 4. CDR3 nucleotides: TGTGCCAGCAGAGGCCTAGCGGGGGGCACAGATACGCAGTATTTT. Translating gives CASRGLAGGTDTQYF.

V is TRBV9 and J is TRBJ1-4, with a tentative D call TRBD1 (6 bases). CDR1 and CDR2 (germline): SGDLS, YYNGEE. V was trimmed by 0 bases and J by 8 bases, leaving 14 bases between them. The CDR3 runs 15 residues. The CDR3 DNA is TGTGCCAGCAGCGTAGCGGCAGGGGTGGAAGAAAAACTGTTTTTT. It translates to CASSVAAGVEEKLFF.

The V call is TRBV4-2, the J call TRBJ1-4, with 9 nucleotides matching TRBD1. V trimming: 0 bases; J trimming: 7 bases; junction bases outside the gene matches: 9. Germline V CDR1 and CDR2: LGHNA, YNFKEQ. The CDR3 sequence is 17 residues long. DNA of the CDR3: TGTGCCAGCAGCCAAGAGGGGCTGGGACAGGGCCGTGAAAAACTGTTTTTT. It codes for CASSQEGLGQGREKLFF.

The V and J genes are TRBV27 and TRBJ2-2, with 8 bases that match TRBD2. Germline V gene lookup returns CDR1 MNHEY and CDR2 SMNVEV (reference sequence). The CDR3 spans 15 residues. Germline trimming cut 5 bases from V and 5 bases from J; bases unmatched to any gene: 7. DNA of the CDR3: TGTGCCAGCAGTCCTGGGACGGGAGGGACCGGGGAGCTGTTTTTT. This codes for CASSPGTGGTGELFF.

The chain couples TRBV30 to TRBJ1-2; TRBD1 aligns across 10 bases. Germline CDR1 is GTSNPN and CDR2 is SVGIG (reference sequence). Trimming removed 8 bases from V and 5 bases from J; junction bases left unmatched: 8. The CDR3 totals 13 residues. Here the CDR3 reads CARDPGQGYGYTF. The CDR3 region has the DNA TGTGCCCGAGATCCGGGACAGGGGTATGGCTACACCTTC. The full variable domain, in which reference TRBV30 and TRBJ1-2 provide the parts outside the CDR3, is SQTIHQWPATLVQPVGSPLSLECTVEGTSNPNLYWYRQAAGRGLQLLFYSVGIGQISSEVPQNLSASRPQDRQFILSSKKLLLSDSGFYLCARDPGQGYGYTFGSGTRLTVV.

The chain carries TRBV10-3 and TRBJ2-7, with 9 bases that match TRBD1. Germline V gene lookup returns CDR1 ENHRY and CDR2 SYGVKD. J gave up 1 base and V 2 bases, and 6 bases lay outside the gene matches. The CDR3 sequence is 16 residues long. CDR3: CAISEPWDRESYEQYF. CDR3 nucleotides: TGTGCCATCAGTGAGCCGTGGGACAGGGAGTCCTACGAGCAGTACTTC.

This clone was observed many times. This sequence joins TRBV7-9 and TRBJ1-2; TRBD1 might be the D (5 bases). The CDR3 has 13 residues. Germline CDR1 is SEHNR and CDR2 is FQNEAQ (reference sequence). Trimming removed 5 bases at V and 8 bases at J, with 15 bases between. CDR3 nucleotides: TGTGCCAGCAGCCCCGGACAAGCTTCGGGCTACACCTTC. It encodes CASSPGQASGYTF.

The chain combines TRBV18 with TRBJ1-1; D perhaps matches TRBD1 (6 bases). The CDR3 loop spans 13 amino acids. Looked up from germline, CDR1 is KGHSH and CDR2 is LQKENI. Trimming shortened V by 2 bases and J by 4 bases, and 8 bases separated the two germline ends. The CDR3 is CASSPTRGTEAFF. The CDR3 nucleotides are TGTGCCAGCTCACCAACCAGGGGCACTGAAGCTTTCTTT.

This clone was seen once. The chain couples TRBV10-3 to TRBJ2-2; 7 nucleotides agree with TRBD2. This CDR3 is built from 14 residues. V shed 10 bases, J shed 4 bases, and the junction held 9 bases outside the gene matches. Germline V gene data show CDR1 as ENHRY and CDR2 as SYGVKD. CDR3 amino acids: CANSGRGTTGELFF. For the CDR3, the DNA is TGTGCCAATTCAGGGCGGGGGACCACCGGGGAGCTGTTTTTT.

The chain recombines TRBV6-5 with TRBJ1-2; TRBD1 aligns across 7 bases. J lost 8 bases, V lost 5 bases, and 8 bases had no gene match. Germline lookup yields CDR1 MNHEY and CDR2 SVGAGI. The CDR3 consists of 13 residues. CDR3 nucleotide sequence: TGTGCCAGCAGTCCGGGACAGTCTAGCGGCTACACCTTC. Protein product: CASSPGQSSGYTF.

The rearrangement joins TRBV11-2 to TRBJ1-2, with 7 bases that match TRBD1. This CDR3 has 12 residues. V lost 3 bases, J lost 12 bases, and 7 bases stayed unmatched. The V gene's germline CDR1 is SGHAT and CDR2 FQNNGV. CDR3 DNA: TGTGCCAGCAGCTTTCGCGAGGGGGCAAACACCTTC. Translating it yields CASSFREGANTF.

The V call is TRBV7-9, the J call TRBJ1-5; 10 bases are a match to TRBD1. Looked up from germline, CDR1 is SEHNR and CDR2 is FQNEAQ (reference sequence). The V gene end was trimmed by 5 bases and the J gene end by 6 bases; junction bases not matched to a gene: 10. CDR3 size: 16 residues. CDR3: CASSRCIGTGAQPQHF. CDR3 bases: TGTGCCAGCAGCCGTTGTATCGGGACAGGGGCTCAGCCCCAGCATTTT. Supplemented by reference TRBV7-9 and TRBJ1-5, the full variable domain reads DTGVSQNPRHKITKRGQNVTFRCDPISEHNRLYWYRQTLGQGPEFLTYFQNEAQLEKSRLLSDRFSAERPKGSFSTLEIQRTEQGDSAMYLCASSRCIGTGAQPQHFGDGTRLSIL.

This clone was seen just once. The chain is built from TRBV5-4 and TRBJ1-3; D is undetermined. The CDR3 consists of 13 residues. Germline V gene data show CDR1 as SGHNT and CDR2 as YYREEE (reference sequence). The V end was cut by 0 bases, the J end by 4 bases, with 5 bases between. The CDR3 DNA is TGTGCCAGCAGCTTGGGTCCGGGAAACACCATATATTTT. Translated: CASSLGPGNTIYF.

The V call is TRBV5-4, the J call TRBJ1-2, with a tentative D call TRBD1 (6 bases). V lost 0 bases, J lost 3 bases, and 12 bases lay in between. This CDR3 is built from 15 residues. Germline V CDR1 and CDR2: SGHNT, YYREEE (reference sequence). CDR3: CASSLEVRGDYGYTF. The CDR3 nucleotides are TGTGCCAGCAGCTTGGAGGTCAGGGGAGACTATGGCTACACCTTC.

The CDR3 DNA reads TGTGCCAGCAGTGGACAGGGGGCGTGGGCGACTGAAGCTTTCTTT. It yields the protein CASSGQGAWATEAFF. This sequence joins TRBV2 and TRBJ1-1, with TRBD1 identical over 10 bases. Trimming removed 4 bases from V and 5 bases from J; junction bases left unmatched: 7. The CDR3 is 15 amino acids. The V gene's germline CDR1 is SNHLY and CDR2 FYNNEI.

This clone was detected only a few times. The chain carries TRBV5-1 and TRBJ2-7; 7 positions agree with TRBD1. This CDR3 has 14 residues. Germline CDR1 reads SGHRS; CDR2 reads YFSETQ. Trimming removed 3 bases from V and 4 bases from J; junction bases left unmatched: 7. The CDR3 region is CASSSSGTAYEQYF. Written as DNA, the CDR3 is TGCGCCAGCAGCTCCTCAGGGACAGCATACGAGCAGTACTTC.

The rearrangement links TRBV2 to TRBJ2-2; maybe TRBD2 (5 bases). The V gene lost 2 bases and the J gene lost 5 bases, with 6 bases spanning the gap. From germline, CDR1 is SNHLY and CDR2 FYNNEI. The CDR3 consists of 13 residues. This chain's CDR3 is CASSERGTGELFF. CDR3 nucleotide sequence: TGTGCCAGCAGTGAAAGAGGGACCGGGGAGCTGTTTTTT.

CDR3 bases: TGTGCCATCAGGACTAGCGGGGGGATTGGGGAGACCCAGTACTTC. Protein sequence: CAIRTSGGIGETQYF. The V call is TRBV10-3, the J call TRBJ2-5; TRBD2 aligns across 13 bases. From germline, CDR1 is ENHRY and CDR2 SYGVKD. The CDR3 sequence is 15 residues long. With V trimmed by 6 bases and J by 5 bases, 6 bases remained unmatched.

V gene TRBV19 combines with J gene TRBJ1-1; D not certain. V was pared by 7 bases and J by 2 bases, with 11 bases between. From germline, CDR1 is LNHDA and CDR2 SQIVND (reference sequence). CDR3 length equals 13 residues. CDR3 coding DNA: TGTGCCAGTATACGGACTACAAACACTGAAGCTTTCTTT. Its translation: CASIRTTNTEAFF.

The CDR3 region has the DNA TGTGCCAGCAGTTCGACAGGGGTCGAGCAGTACTTC. It specifies CASSSTGVEQYF. The V gene is TRBV12-3 or TRBV12-4, the J gene TRBJ2-7; TRBD1 matches at 8 bases. After removal of 4 bases from V and 6 bases from J, the junction contained 2 bases not matched to a gene. This CDR3 spans 12 amino acids.

This chain joins TRBV3-1 (or the pseudogene TRBV3-2) and TRBJ1-2; 7 bases fit TRBD1. The CDR3 has 15 amino acids. Germline V gives CDR1 LGHDT, CDR2 YNNKEL (reference sequence). J gave up 8 bases and V 4 bases, and 13 bases lay outside the gene matches. The CDR3 sequence is CASSPGVQGVFGYTF. CDR3 bases: TGTGCCAGCAGCCCGGGGGTGCAGGGGGTCTTCGGCTACACCTTC.

V usage is TRBV4-1 and J usage is TRBJ1-2; D gene uncertain. In germline, CDR1 is MGHRA, CDR2 YSYEKL. This CDR3 is 13 amino acids long. V lost 0 bases and J lost 8, with 10 bases in between. CDR3 region: CASSQDRVRGYTF. The CDR3 region has the DNA TGCGCCAGCAGCCAAGACCGGGTGCGAGGCTACACCTTC.

The rearrangement links TRBV10-3 to TRBJ2-3, with no clear D. Trimming removed 3 bases from V and 4 bases from J, with 8 bases in between. The CDR3 loop spans 13 amino acids. CDR1 and CDR2 from the germline V gene are ENHRY and SYGVKD. This CDR3 reads CAISELVADTQYF. Here the CDR3 DNA reads TGTGCCATCAGTGAACTTGTTGCAGATACGCAGTATTTT.

This clone has a single count. The rearrangement uses TRBV5-1 and TRBJ1-6; no definite D call. CDR3 length equals 14 residues. V was shortened by 4 bases and J by 6 bases, with 11 bases between the two germline ends. Germline values: CDR1 SGHRS, CDR2 YFSETQ. The CDR3 nucleotides read TGCGCCAGCAGCCGGGAAGGGCCTAATTCACCCCTCCACTTT. It translates to CASSREGPNSPLHF.

The chain links TRBV6-5 to TRBJ1-2; a possible D gene is TRBD1 (6 bases). Germline V gives CDR1 MNHEY, CDR2 SVGAGI. This CDR3 comprises 13 residues. V was cut by 5 bases and J by 7 bases, with 14 bases left in between. CDR3 loop: CASSLVGGRGYTF. CDR3 sequence (DNA): TGTGCCAGCAGTCTAGTTGGGGGCCGTGGCTACACCTTC.